This TCR beta chain derives from a study of blood T cell repertoires in COVID-19. Clones were read by immunoSEQ multiplex PCR, and TCRdb kept only the in-frame ones, dropping some. Of about 63,000 clones listed, 70% to 80% are singletons. CDR3 size: 15 residues. Per the germline V gene, CDR1 is SGHTA and CDR2 is FQGNSA. Trimming left V 4 bases short and J 4 bases short, with 17 bases between. The chain has TRBV7-2 and TRBJ2-7; D might be TRBD2 (5 bases). The TCR comes from a human donor in a cohort sampled during active COVID-19. Sequenced input: peripheral blood. CDR3 residues: CASSSPDRGEYEQYF. CDR3 bases: TGTGCCAGCAGCTCGCCCGACCGGGGTGAGTACGAGCAGTACTTC.